The present TCR beta chain was sequenced within a study of T cells after yellow fever vaccination. Study in general: With SMART-Seq v4 Ultra Low Input, the fractions containing low cell numbers were prepared.

Study-wide points: Within FACS-sorted repertoires, abundant clonotypes contaminating from the bulk population could be present. Post-booster samples contained most primary-vaccination clones (around 95% CD4, roughly 88% CD8). A limited proportion of clonotypes was detected within both the CD4 and CD8 compartments.

CDR1 is LNHDA and CDR2 is SQIVND in the germline V gene (reference sequence). This CDR3 is built from 14 residues. Trimming shortened V by 3 bases and J by 8 bases, and 17 bases separated the two germline ends. This clonotype was recorded a few times. Its matching antigen is unknown. TCRdb processed the 5' RACE reads anew with MiXCR; each CDR3 protein has one entry. In the table there are under 200,000 distinct CDR3 sequences, approximately 6.8% of which are singletons. The specimen comprised CD4+ T cells sorted from PBMCs, sampled less than 6 days after the first yellow fever vaccination. The sequence came from a man in his late teens or twenties who received the YFV17D yellow fever vaccine. The chain combines TRBV19 with TRBJ2-7; D possibly matches TRBD1 or TRBD2 (5 bases each). The CDR3 reads CASSMNLGPSQQYF. CDR3 sequence (DNA): TGTGCCAGTAGTATGAACCTGGGACCATCCCAGCAGTACTTC.